This T cell receptor beta chain derives from a study of T cell repertoires in cytomegalovirus infection. Overall study context: From public TCR beta signatures came an indication of both CMV infection and matching HLA type.

TCRdb processed the reads anew with MiXCR; each CDR3 protein has one entry. The data hold some 230,000 distinct CDR3 sequences, with over 20% observed a single time. V lost 5 bases, J lost 1 base, and 6 bases stayed unmatched. Germline values: CDR1 SGDLS, CDR2 YYNGEE. The CDR3 loop spans 15 amino acids. Overall study results and limits: Of the TCR beta families, the public ones yielded a cumulative frequency that identified carriers of CMV plus the relevant HLA.

This clonotype has more than one count but fewer than ten. Its cognate antigen is unknown. A much larger clone differs by one base, so this may be a read error. This sequence originates from a human donor in good health (CMV status not recorded). Some clones in this sample may be carry-over from other donors' samples. The sample consisted of CD8+ T cells from PBMCs. The chain couples TRBV9 to TRBJ2-3; TRBD2 agrees at 8 bases. In nucleotides, the CDR3 is TGTGCCAGCAGTTCTGGGCGGGGGGGCACAGATACGCAGTATTTT. Protein: CASSSGRGGTDTQYF.